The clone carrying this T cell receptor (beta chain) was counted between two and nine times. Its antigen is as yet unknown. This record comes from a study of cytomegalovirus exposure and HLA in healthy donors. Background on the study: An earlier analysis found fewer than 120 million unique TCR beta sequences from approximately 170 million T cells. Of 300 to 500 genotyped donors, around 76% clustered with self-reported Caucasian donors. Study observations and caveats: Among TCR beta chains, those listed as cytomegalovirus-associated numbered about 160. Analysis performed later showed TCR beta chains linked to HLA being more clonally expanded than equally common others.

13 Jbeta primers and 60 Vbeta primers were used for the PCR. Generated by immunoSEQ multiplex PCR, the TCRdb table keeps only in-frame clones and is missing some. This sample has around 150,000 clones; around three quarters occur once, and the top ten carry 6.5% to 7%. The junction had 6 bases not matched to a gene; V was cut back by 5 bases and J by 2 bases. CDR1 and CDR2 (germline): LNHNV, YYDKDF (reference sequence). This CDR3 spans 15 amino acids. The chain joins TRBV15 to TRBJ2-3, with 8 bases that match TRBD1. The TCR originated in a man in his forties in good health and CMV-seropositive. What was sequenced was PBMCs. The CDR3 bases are TGTGCCACCAGCGGGGACAGGTTGGTCACAGATACGCAGTATTTT. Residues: CATSGDRLVTDTQYF. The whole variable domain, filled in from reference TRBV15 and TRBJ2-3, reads DAMVIQNPRYQVTQFGKPVTLSCSQTLNHNVMYWYQQKSSQAPKLLFHYYDKDFNNEADTPDNFQSRRPNTSFCFLDIRSPGLGDTAMYLCATSGDRLVTDTQYFGPGTRLTVL.